A single sample is the source of the 28 T cell receptor beta chains below, sequenced in a study of cytomegalovirus exposure and HLA in healthy donors. The PCR had 60 Vbeta and 13 Jbeta primers. Sequencing was performed with immunoSEQ multiplex PCR; in TCRdb, only in-frame clones are kept and a portion is missing. The table records 140,000 or so clones, approximately 80% of them present only once. Input material: PBMCs. These receptors were taken from a woman aged 55 to 70 in good health and CMV-seropositive.

The rearrangement uses TRBV4-2 and TRBJ2-7; 9 bases match TRBD1. The V and J ends lost 4 bases and 5 bases, in that order; junction bases with no gene match: 9. Per the germline V gene, CDR1 is LGHNA and CDR2 is YNFKEQ. The CDR3 is made up of 15 amino acids. CDR3 residues: CASSLTGTGNDEQYF. CDR3 bases: TGTGCCAGCAGCCTGACCGGGACAGGGAATGACGAGCAGTACTTC.

The V call is TRBV19, the J call TRBJ2-3; 7 bases line up with TRBD2. The length of the CDR3 is 19 residues. V dropped 7 bases and J dropped 4; count of bases not matched to a gene: 23. Germline V gene sequence: CDR1 LNHDA, CDR2 SQIVND (reference sequence). In nucleotides, the CDR3 is TGTGCCAGTACGAACGAGGGCGTGCTTAGTGGGAGGGCGGCAGATACGCAGTATTTT. Protein: CASTNEGVLSGRAADTQYF.

This chain uses TRBV5-1 with TRBJ2-1, with 9 positions matching TRBD1. Germline V gives CDR1 SGHRS, CDR2 YFSETQ. V lost 4 bases and J lost 1; bases outside the gene matches: 3. The CDR3 is 15 residues long. In DNA, the CDR3 is TGCGCCAGCAGCCAAGACAGGGGGTCCTACAATGAGCAGTTCTTC. As protein: CASSQDRGSYNEQFF.

The chain joins TRBV10-3 to TRBJ2-1, with a tentative D call TRBD2 (5 bases). The V end was cut by 3 bases, the J end by 5 bases, with 14 bases between. CDR3 length: 15 amino acids. CDR1 ENHRY and CDR2 SYGVKD come from the germline V gene. CDR3 sequence reads: CAISESGGLDNEQFF. DNA for the CDR3: TGTGCCATCAGTGAAAGCGGCGGGCTAGACAATGAGCAGTTCTTC.

This chain connects TRBV6-6 to TRBJ2-2; D ambiguous. Trimming shortened V by 2 bases and J by 7 bases, and 8 bases separated the two germline ends. Germline V lookup: CDR1 MNHNY, CDR2 SVGAGI (reference sequence). The CDR3 is 13 residues long. The CDR3 sequence: CASSYAASGELFF. The CDR3 nucleotides read TGTGCCAGCAGTTACGCGGCCAGCGGGGAGCTGTTTTTT.

The chain recombines TRBV7-6 with TRBJ2-1, with 12 bases matching TRBD2. Germline CDR1 SGHVS, CDR2 FNYEAQ. The trim removed 0 bases at V and 7 bases at J, leaving 7 bases unmatched. The CDR3 has 17 residues. The DNA for the CDR3 is TGTGCCAGCAGCTTAGCCTCTAGCGGGAGGGTTGGGAATGAGCAGTTCTTC. It is translated as CASSLASSGRVGNEQFF.

The CDR3 DNA reads as TGTGCCAGCAGTGAGGGGGCCGGGGAGCTGTTTTTT. This codes for CASSEGAGELFF. V is TRBV28 and J is TRBJ2-2, with a weak D call TRBD1 (6 bases). The CDR3 is 12 amino acids. Germline-derived CDR1 and CDR2 are MDHEN and SYDVKM. V lost 5 bases to trimming and J lost 6 bases, with 7 bases between them.

This sequence joins TRBV27 and TRBJ2-7; no firm D call. CDR1 and CDR2 from the germline V gene are MNHEY and SMNVEV (reference sequence). V was pared by 0 bases and J by 7 bases, with 13 bases between. The CDR3 spans 14 residues. CDR3 coding DNA: TGTGCCAGCAGTTTATCCCCCACCCTCGGGGAGCAGTACTTC. Its translation is CASSLSPTLGEQYF.

This chain uses TRBV7-2 with TRBJ2-1; D perhaps matches TRBD2 (6 bases). Germline V gene data show CDR1 as SGHTA and CDR2 as FQGNSA. V lost 5 bases and J lost 4, with 15 bases in between. This CDR3 is 15 amino acids long. Here the CDR3 reads CASSPSVGLYNEQFF. CDR3 nucleotides: TGTGCCAGCAGCCCTAGCGTGGGATTATACAATGAGCAGTTCTTC.

V is TRBV6-1 and J is TRBJ2-5; D may be TRBD1 (6 bases). CDR3 length: 13 amino acids. CDR1 is MNHNS and CDR2 is SASEGT in the germline V gene. V was pared by 6 bases and J by 4 bases, with 12 bases between. DNA for the CDR3: TGTGCCAGCAGACGCAGGGGCGGAGAGACCCAGTACTTC. Translating it yields CASRRRGGETQYF.

The chain has TRBV9 and TRBJ1-1; D unresolved. The CDR3 has 14 residues. Germline lookup yields CDR1 SGDLS and CDR2 YYNGEE. Trimming removed 4 bases from V and 3 bases from J, with 13 bases in between. CDR3 loop: CASSLLSGDTEAFF. CDR3 coding DNA: TGTGCCAGCAGCCTCCTCTCCGGGGACACTGAAGCTTTCTTT.

The rearrangement joins TRBV28 to TRBJ1-2; the match to TRBD1 covers 9 bases. Losses at the gene ends were 5 bases for V and 4 bases for J; bases not matched to a gene: 11. Germline V gene lookup returns CDR1 MDHEN and CDR2 SYDVKM. This CDR3 comprises 16 residues. The CDR3 coding sequence is TGTGCCAGCAGTCTCGCGGGACAGGGTAGTACCTATGGCTACACCTTC. This encodes CASSLAGQGSTYGYTF.

The genes are TRBV2 and TRBJ2-1, with 12 bases lining up with TRBD2. Trimming cost V 4 bases and J 0 bases; bases outside gene matches: 19. The CDR3 loop spans 22 amino acids. Per the germline V gene, CDR1 is SNHLY and CDR2 is FYNNEI. The CDR3 DNA follows: TGTGCCAGCAGTGTGAGACAGGAGACAGGACTAGCGGGGCCCAGCTCCTACAATGAGCAGTTCTTC. This codes for CASSVRQETGLAGPSSYNEQFF.

J is TRBJ1-1 and V is TRBV7-2; a weak D match, TRBD1 (6 bases). This CDR3 is built from 13 residues. Trimming cost V 5 bases and J 12 bases, with 19 bases left between them. Germline V CDR1 and CDR2: SGHTA, FQGNSA. The CDR3: CASSGGGGPRTFF. DNA of the CDR3: TGTGCCAGCAGCGGAGGGGGGGGGCCGCGAACTTTCTTT.

V usage is TRBV27 and J usage is TRBJ2-5; D gene unclear. V was clipped by 6 bases and J by 2 bases, with 13 bases between them. The CDR3 consists of 14 residues. CDR1 is MNHEY, CDR2 SMNVEV, per germline (reference sequence). The CDR3 bases are TGTGCCAGCAGCATAAGCACGACACAAGAGACCCAGTACTTC. Its translation is CASSISTTQETQYF.

V usage is TRBV6-5 and J usage is TRBJ1-2; 7 bases are shared with TRBD1. CDR3 length equals 14 residues. Germline CDR1 and CDR2: MNHEY and SVGAGI. V was pared by 6 bases and J by 8 bases, with 12 bases of the junction left unmatched. CDR3 in amino acids: CASRVDRDGGGYTF. In DNA form, the CDR3 reads TGTGCCAGCAGGGTAGACAGGGACGGGGGCGGCTACACCTTC.

This clone was observed a few times. The V gene is TRBV13, the J gene TRBJ1-1, with TRBD1 identical over 8 bases. With 8 bases clipped from V and 0 bases from J, the junction kept 5 bases outside the gene matches. The germline V gene has CDR1 PRHDT and CDR2 FYEKMQ (reference sequence). The CDR3 is 14 residues long. The CDR3: CASLHRGMNTEAFF. The CDR3 DNA reads TGTGCCAGCCTTCACAGGGGGATGAACACTGAAGCTTTCTTT.

The rearrangement links TRBV10-3 to TRBJ2-7; TRBD1 matches 7 bases. J was trimmed by 7 bases and V by 0 bases; bases with no gene match: 3. In germline, CDR1 is ENHRY, CDR2 SYGVKD. CDR3 length equals 13 residues. The DNA of the CDR3 is TGTGCCATCAGTGAGTCGACAGGGTTGGAGCAGTACTTC. Its protein is CAISESTGLEQYF.

This sequence joins TRBV30 and TRBJ1-5; no reliable D call. V was cut by 0 bases and J by 3 bases, with 6 bases left in between. The germline CDR1 and CDR2 sequences are GTSNPN and SVGIG (reference sequence). The CDR3 is 13 residues long. CDR3 sequence reads: CAWSVANNQPQHF. DNA of the CDR3: TGTGCCTGGAGTGTAGCCAACAATCAGCCCCAGCATTTT.

The rearrangement uses TRBV7-8 and TRBJ2-5; 13 positions agree with TRBD2. Germline assignment: CDR1 SGHVS and CDR2 FQNEAQ. V was clipped by 4 bases and J by 5 bases; unmatched bases: 4. There are 15 residues in the CDR3. CDR3 DNA sequence: TGTGCCAGCAGCTCAAGGACTAGCGGGAGCGAGACCCAGTACTTC. Encoded protein: CASSSRTSGSETQYF.

The chain recombines TRBV30 with TRBJ2-2; 8 bases match TRBD2. CDR3 length: 16 amino acids. Looked up from germline, CDR1 is GTSNPN and CDR2 is SVGIG (reference sequence). With V trimmed by 2 bases and J by 1 base, 6 bases remained unmatched. This CDR3 reads CAWSPRLALNTGELFF. The CDR3 bases are TGTGCCTGGAGTCCAAGACTAGCGTTGAACACCGGGGAGCTGTTTTTT.

The rearrangement joins TRBV12-5 to TRBJ2-7, with 10 bases lining up with TRBD2. The J segment lost 7 bases and the V segment lost 0 bases, leaving 15 bases of the junction unmatched. The CDR3 is 18 amino acids. The germline V gene has CDR1 LGHNT and CDR2 FRNRAP. The CDR3 DNA reads TGTGCTAGTGGTTTGGTTTGGCTCCAGCGGGAGGGCCATGGGGAGCAGTACTTC. This codes for CASGLVWLQREGHGEQYF.

J is TRBJ2-1 and V is TRBV27; TRBD2 might be the D (5 bases). The CDR3 sequence is 14 residues long. Trimming left V 3 bases short and J 4 bases short, with 10 bases between. Germline values: CDR1 MNHEY, CDR2 SMNVEV (reference sequence). The CDR3 nucleotides are TGTGCCAGCAGTTTGGACTCACAATACAATGAGCAGTTCTTC. This encodes CASSLDSQYNEQFF.

This clone was counted only a few times. The V and J genes are TRBV27 and TRBJ2-1, with 11 bases aligning to TRBD2. From germline, CDR1 is MNHEY and CDR2 SMNVEV (reference sequence). Germline trimming cut 6 bases from V and 0 bases from J; bases unmatched to any gene: 4. CDR3 size: 16 residues. CDR3 sequence (DNA): TGTGCCAGCAGGATAGCGGGAGGGCCCTCCTACAATGAGCAGTTCTTC. Its translation is CASRIAGGPSYNEQFF.

The J gene is TRBJ1-2, the V gene TRBV5-1; 9 bases fit TRBD1. The ends lost 2 bases at V and 14 bases at J; junction bases unmatched: 10. CDR3 length equals 13 residues. Germline lookup yields CDR1 SGHRS and CDR2 YFSETQ. The CDR3 protein is CASSLRQGGGGTF. In DNA, the CDR3 is TGCGCCAGCAGCTTACGACAGGGGGGTGGAGGGACCTTC.

The chain employs TRBV7-2 and TRBJ2-7; D is perhaps TRBD1 (6 bases). V was trimmed by 7 bases and J by 0 bases, leaving 16 bases between them. Per the germline V gene, CDR1 is SGHTA and CDR2 is FQGNSA. CDR3 length: 15 residues. The CDR3 loop reads CASTFQGQASYEQYF. CDR3 nucleotide sequence: TGTGCCAGCACCTTCCAGGGGCAGGCCTCCTACGAGCAGTACTTC.

The gene calls are TRBV30 and TRBJ2-7, with 7 bases matching TRBD1. Germline CDR1 and CDR2: GTSNPN and SVGIG (reference sequence). V lost 2 bases to trimming and J lost 0 bases; unmatched junction nucleotides: 4. The CDR3 runs to 14 residues. This chain's CDR3 is CAWSSTGISYEQYF. The CDR3 DNA follows: TGTGCCTGGAGTTCGACAGGGATCTCCTACGAGCAGTACTTC. Full variable domain (remainder filled in from reference TRBV30 and TRBJ2-7): SQTIHQWPATLVQPVGSPLSLECTVEGTSNPNLYWYRQAAGRGLQLLFYSVGIGQISSEVPQNLSASRPQDRQFILSSKKLLLSDSGFYLCAWSSTGISYEQYFGPGTRLTVT.

The chain combines TRBV28 with TRBJ1-1, with a tentative D call TRBD1 (5 bases). V lost 3 bases and J 5 bases, leaving 13 bases between the germline ends. The CDR3 length is 14 residues. CDR1 and CDR2 (germline): MDHEN, SYDVKM. The CDR3 nucleotides are TGTGCCAGCAGTTTTGTGGGGGGGAGGACTGAAGCTTTCTTT. Amino acid sequence: CASSFVGGRTEAFF.